This T cell receptor (beta chain) emerged from a study of identical twins. This CDR3 has 14 amino acids. Trimming shortened V by 7 bases and J by 4 bases, and 16 bases separated the two germline ends. The V gene's germline CDR1 is MDHEN and CDR2 SYDVKM. This clonotype was found many times. Its antigen is still unknown. Everyone who gave samples was a healthy Caucasian. Study-level findings and limits: In beta out-of-frame sequences, the excess sharing between twins was weaker. While abundant cord blood beta clonotypes carried fewer insertions, memory repertoires showed no such pattern.

In TCRdb, the 5' RACE reads were re-called with MiXCR into one record per CDR3 protein. The sample has hundreds of thousands of distinct CDR3 sequences; around 8.1% are singletons. This sample was also put to use in a study of yellow fever vaccine responses in identical twins.

Sequenced input: memory (CD45RO+) T cells sorted from blood. The clonotype originates from a woman between 18 and 30 years old in good health. The chain has TRBV28 and TRBJ1-2; D uncertain. The chain's CDR3 is CASTDLGIGYGYTF. In DNA form, the CDR3 reads TGTGCCAGCACGGATCTGGGCATAGGCTATGGCTACACCTTC.